The present TCR beta chain was sequenced within a study of blood T cell repertoires in COVID-19. Study-wide context: Sample material is recorded as cDNA or gDNA derived from T cells, B-cell-depleted T cells, or PBMCs.

The CDR3 contains 15 residues. Germline-derived CDR1 and CDR2 are LNHNV and YYDKDF (reference sequence). V lost 0 bases and J lost 11, with 19 bases in between. Profiled with immunoSEQ multiplex PCR; TCRdb holds only in-frame clones, not every one. Among 88,000 or so clones listed, roughly 89% were seen once. This receptor was taken from a woman aged 45-65 years with acute COVID-19. This chain uses TRBV15 with TRBJ1-2; D remains unclear. The sequenced material came from PBMCs or T cells enriched from blood (not recorded which). In nucleotides, the CDR3 is TGTGCCACCAGCAGAGATGTCATAGTTGAGGGTGGTTACACCTTC. Protein product: CATSRDVIVEGGYTF.